This T cell receptor beta chain appears in the sequencing data of a study of cytomegalovirus exposure and HLA in healthy donors. Overall study results and limits: Trimming of TCR beta V- and J-genes showed a link, identified in a later analysis, to a missense DCLRE1C variant. Cytomegalovirus association was listed for 150 to 200 TCR beta chains. Many donors shared some public TCRs, even though most TCR sequences were rare. Presence/absence analyses treated sequencing depth as roughly uniform across donors.

To note about this clone: Antigen specificity is unknown.

The PCR employed 60 Vbeta primers together with 13 Jbeta primers. Assay used: immunoSEQ multiplex PCR; TCRdb lists only in-frame clones, some missing. The repertoire holds tens of thousands of clones, with 72% as singletons. The V gene's germline CDR1 is SGHVS and CDR2 FQNEAQ. V was shortened by 2 bases and J by 5 bases, with 13 bases between the two germline ends. The CDR3 runs 14 residues. This chain connects TRBV7-8 to TRBJ2-7; no definite D call. Material for sequencing was PBMCs. This TCR came from a woman aged 40 to 50 in good health and CMV-seropositive. The CDR3 DNA follows: TGTGCCAGCAGCTTAATGCTAGTCGGCGACGAGCAGTACTTC. It encodes CASSLMLVGDEQYF.